This TCR beta chain emerged from a study of blood T cell repertoires in COVID-19. On the study more broadly: Acute and convalescent COVID-19 specimens originated in the United States, Italy and Spain.

Trimming left V 3 bases short and J 1 base short, with 8 bases between. CDR3 length: 14 residues. Germline assignment: CDR1 MGHRA and CDR2 YSYEKL. The table came from immunoSEQ multiplex PCR; TCRdb's copy has only in-frame clones and leaves some out. The sample lists tens of thousands of clones, about four fifths occurring once. The chain recombines TRBV4-1 with TRBJ2-3; D is ambiguous. The sequence was obtained from a woman older than 75 with acute or convalescent COVID-19. The source material was peripheral blood. CDR3 loop: CASSQGEGTDTQYF. CDR3 DNA sequence: TGCGCCAGCAGCCAGGGTGAGGGCACAGATACGCAGTATTTT.